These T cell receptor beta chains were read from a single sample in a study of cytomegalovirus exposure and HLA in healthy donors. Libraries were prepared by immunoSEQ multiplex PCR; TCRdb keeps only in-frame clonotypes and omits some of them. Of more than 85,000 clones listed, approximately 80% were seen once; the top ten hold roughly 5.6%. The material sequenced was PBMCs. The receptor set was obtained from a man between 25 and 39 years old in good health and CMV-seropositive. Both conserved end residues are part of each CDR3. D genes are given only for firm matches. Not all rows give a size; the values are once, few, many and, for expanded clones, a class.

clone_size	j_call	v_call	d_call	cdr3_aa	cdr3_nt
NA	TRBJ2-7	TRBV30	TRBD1	CAWSRQGAYSYEQYF	TGTGCCTGGAGCAGACAGGGGGCGTATTCCTACGAGCAGTACTTC
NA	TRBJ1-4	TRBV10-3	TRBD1	CAISESTGLGEKLFF	TGTGCCATCAGTGAGTCGACAGGGCTGGGTGAAAAACTGTTTTTT
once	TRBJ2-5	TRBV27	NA	CASSLSPLETQYF	TGTGCCAGCAGTTTATCTCCCTTAGAGACCCAGTACTTC
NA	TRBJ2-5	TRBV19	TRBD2	CASSISGGVPYF	TGTGCCAGTAGCATTAGCGGGGGGGTCCCGTACTTC
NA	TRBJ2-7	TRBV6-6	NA	CASSYLQSSYEQYF	TGTGCCAGCAGTTACTTACAGAGCTCCTACGAGCAGTACTTC
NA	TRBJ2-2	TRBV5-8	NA	CASSLGLGPGELFF	TGTGCCAGCAGCTTGGGATTGGGGCCCGGGGAGCTGTTTTTT
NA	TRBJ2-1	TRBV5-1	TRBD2	CASSLTSGSQNSNEQFF	TGCGCCAGCAGCTTGACTAGCGGGTCCCAAAATTCCAATGAGCAGTTCTTC
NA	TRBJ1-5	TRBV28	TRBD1	CASSPQGPRNQPRHF	TGTGCCAGCAGTCCACAGGGGCCGCGCAATCAGCCCCGGCATTTT
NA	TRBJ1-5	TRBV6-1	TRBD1	CASNRGNQPQHF	TGTGCCAGTAACAGGGGTAATCAGCCCCAGCATTTT
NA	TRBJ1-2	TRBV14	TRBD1	CASSQTGFYGYTF	TGTGCCAGCAGCCAGACAGGGTTCTATGGCTACACCTTC
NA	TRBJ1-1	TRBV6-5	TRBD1	CASNKDRGTNTEAFF	TGTGCCAGCAACAAGGACAGGGGAACGAACACTGAAGCTTTCTTT
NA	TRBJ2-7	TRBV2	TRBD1	CASRSTGTGGREQYF	TGTGCCAGCAGGTCCACCGGGACAGGGGGTCGGGAGCAGTACTTC
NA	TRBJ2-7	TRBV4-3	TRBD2	CASSQGLAEAYEQYF	TGCGCCAGCAGCCAGGGACTAGCGGAAGCCTACGAGCAGTACTTC
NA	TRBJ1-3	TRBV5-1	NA	CASSLSGRDSGNTIYF	TGCGCCAGCAGCTTGAGTGGCAGGGACTCTGGAAACACCATATATTTT
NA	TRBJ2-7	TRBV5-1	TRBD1	CASSLAGTVSYEQYF	TGCGCCAGCAGCTTGGCCGGGACAGTCTCCTACGAGCAGTACTTC
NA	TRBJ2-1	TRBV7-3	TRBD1	CASCPGTGSPHNEQFF	TGTGCCAGCTGCCCTGGGACAGGGAGTCCCCACAATGAGCAGTTCTTC
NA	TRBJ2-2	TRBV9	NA	CASSVETAPGELFF	TGTGCCAGCAGCGTTGAGACTGCCCCCGGTGAGCTGTTTTTT
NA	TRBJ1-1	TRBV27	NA	CASSLLGGGSTEAFF	TGTGCCAGCAGTTTACTCGGGGGCGGGAGCACTGAAGCTTTCTTT
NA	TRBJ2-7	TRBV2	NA	CASILRGLYYEQYF	TGCGCCAGCATCCTTAGGGGCCTATACTACGAGCAGTACTTC
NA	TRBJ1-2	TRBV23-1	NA	CASSQCPIPFTELYGYTF	TGCGCCAGCAGTCAATGCCCGATCCCGTTCACCGAACTCTATGGCTACACCTTC
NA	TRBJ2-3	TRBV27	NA	CASSLQVSDTQYF	TGTGCCAGCAGCCTACAGGTATCAGATACGCAGTATTTT
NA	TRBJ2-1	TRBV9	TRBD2	CASSVVGSGGPRHEQFF	TGTGCCAGCAGCGTAGTGGGTAGCGGGGGCCCTCGGCATGAGCAGTTCTTC
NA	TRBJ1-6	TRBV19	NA	CASSSSGMGNSPLHF	TGTGCCAGTAGTTCCTCCGGGATGGGGAATTCACCCCTCCACTTT
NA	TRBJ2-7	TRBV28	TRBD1	CASGPRDSSYEQYF	TGTGCCAGCGGCCCAAGGGACAGTTCCTACGAGCAGTACTTC
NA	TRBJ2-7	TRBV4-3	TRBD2	CASSQWASGPYEQYF	TGCGCCAGCAGCCAATGGGCTAGCGGGCCCTACGAGCAGTACTTC
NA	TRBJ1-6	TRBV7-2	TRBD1	CASSAGDRGNSPLHF	TGTGCCAGCAGCGCCGGGGACAGGGGAAATTCACCCCTCCACTTT